A single sample is the source of the 28 T cell receptor beta chains below, sequenced in a study of cytomegalovirus exposure and HLA in healthy donors. PCR primers comprised 60 Vbeta and 13 Jbeta primers. Profiling relied on immunoSEQ multiplex PCR, and the TCRdb table lists in-frame clones only, not all of them. The profile covers approximately 84,000 clones, with roughly 73% appearing a single time and roughly 2.6% taken by the ten largest. The sample taken for sequencing was PBMCs. These receptor sequences come from a male donor in good health and CMV-seropositive.

Remarks on this clone: Other DNA variants within this sample encode the same CDR3. This chain connects TRBV28 to TRBJ1-2, with 8 nucleotides matching TRBD1. CDR3 length: 13 residues. The germline V gene has CDR1 MDHEN and CDR2 SYDVKM. Trimming at V came to 4 bases and at J to 5 bases, leaving 3 bases not matched to a gene. This CDR3 is CASSSGQGYGYTF. CDR3 nucleotide sequence: TGTGCCAGCAGTTCCGGACAGGGTTATGGCTACACCTTC.

The V call is TRBV30, the J call TRBJ2-2; D might be TRBD1 (5 bases). The CDR3 covers 13 residues. Trimming left V 4 bases short and J 5 bases short, with 11 bases between. CDR1 and CDR2 from the germline V gene are GTSNPN and SVGIG (reference sequence). The CDR3 reads CAWTREGTGELFF. CDR3 sequence (DNA): TGTGCCTGGACCAGGGAAGGTACCGGGGAGCTGTTTTTT.

CDR3 in amino acids: CASSPTTGGGPEAFF. CDR3 nucleotides: TGTGCCAGCAGTCCGACGACAGGGGGGGGACCTGAAGCTTTCTTT. The chain recombines TRBV2 with TRBJ1-1; 9 bases fit TRBD1. The CDR3 totals 15 residues. Per the germline V gene, CDR1 is SNHLY and CDR2 is FYNNEI. V lost 5 bases, J lost 6 bases, and 10 bases stayed unmatched.

The genes are TRBV7-3 and TRBJ2-1, with 8 bases fitting TRBD1. Germline lookup yields CDR1 SGHTA and CDR2 FQGTGA. The CDR3 is 13 residues long. V was pared by 3 bases and J by 8 bases, with 3 bases of the junction left unmatched. CDR3 DNA: TGTGCCAGCAGCTTTTACAGGGGGGATGAGCAGTTCTTC. Translating it yields CASSFYRGDEQFF.

The chain has TRBV7-2 and TRBJ2-5, with TRBD1 identical over 9 bases. The CDR3 consists of 15 residues. V trimming: 4 bases; J trimming: 7 bases; junction bases outside the gene matches: 10. CDR1 and CDR2 from the germline V gene are SGHTA and FQGNSA. CDR3 bases: TGTGCCAGCAGCTCCCGCCCGGGACAGGGTTGGACCCAGTACTTC. The encoded protein is CASSSRPGQGWTQYF.

The rearrangement uses TRBV9 and TRBJ2-6; TRBD1 matches 8 bases. CDR1 and CDR2 from the germline V gene are SGDLS and YYNGEE. Losses at the gene ends were 4 bases for V and 1 base for J; bases not matched to a gene: 4. The CDR3 extends over 16 amino acids. The CDR3 DNA reads as TGTGCCAGCAGCACCGGACAGGGTTCTGGGGCCAACGTCCTGACTTTC. Translated, it gives CASSTGQGSGANVLTF. Supplemented by reference TRBV9 and TRBJ2-6, the full variable domain reads DSGVTQTPKHLITATGQRVTLRCSPRSGDLSVYWYQQSLDQGLQFLIQYYNGEERAKGNILERFSAQQFPDLHSELNLSSLELGDSALYFCASSTGQGSGANVLTFGAGSRLTVL.

The rearrangement uses TRBV7-2 and TRBJ2-3, with TRBD1 identical over 7 bases. The junction had 3 bases not matched to a gene; V was cut back by 2 bases and J by 4 bases. The germline V gene encodes CDR1 SGHTA and CDR2 FQGNSA. The CDR3 is 14 amino acids. For the CDR3, the DNA is TGTGCCAGCAGCTTAAGGCAGGGGGCAGATACGCAGTATTTT. Encoded protein: CASSLRQGADTQYF.

The chain is built from TRBV5-1 and TRBJ2-7; 9 bases map to TRBD2. V shed 5 bases, J shed 3 bases, and the junction held 18 bases outside the gene matches. Germline V gives CDR1 SGHRS, CDR2 YFSETQ. The CDR3 runs to 18 residues. CDR3 region: CASSGGLGLAQKNYEQYF. CDR3 coding DNA: TGCGCCAGCAGTGGGGGGCTAGGACTAGCGCAAAAAAACTACGAGCAGTACTTC.

This clone came up once. The V and J genes are TRBV19 and TRBJ2-2; D not certain. V dropped 0 bases and J dropped 4 bases, with 6 bases sitting between them. From germline, CDR1 is LNHDA and CDR2 SQIVND (reference sequence). This CDR3 spans 14 amino acids. In DNA form, the CDR3 reads TGTGCCAGTAGTATAGATCCGAGCACCGGGGAGCTGTTTTTT. It translates to CASSIDPSTGELFF.

The chain links TRBV10-2 to TRBJ1-4; TRBD1 agrees at 8 bases. The germline V gene encodes CDR1 WSHSY and CDR2 SAAADI. Losses at the gene ends were 2 bases for V and 7 bases for J; bases not matched to a gene: 0. The CDR3 covers 13 residues. The CDR3 nucleotides read TGCGCCAGCAGTGAGACAGGGGGTGAAAAACTGTTTTTT. Protein product: CASSETGGEKLFF.

This rearrangement joins TRBV7-3 to TRBJ2-1; D may be TRBD1 (6 bases). V gave up 1 base and J gave up 8 bases, with 12 bases separating them. Germline CDR1 reads SGHTA; CDR2 reads FQGTGA. The CDR3 totals 14 residues. The CDR3 nucleotides read TGTGCCAGCAGCTTAAGACCTGGGGGCGATGAGCAGTTCTTC. Translation gives CASSLRPGGDEQFF.

The J gene is TRBJ2-7, the V gene TRBV18; TRBD2 agrees at 13 bases. This CDR3 region has 14 residues. Germline V lookup: CDR1 KGHSH, CDR2 LQKENI. The ends lost 6 bases at V and 5 bases at J; junction bases unmatched: 4. The CDR3 loop is CASSTGLAGNEQYF. CDR3 DNA: TGTGCCAGCTCCACGGGACTAGCGGGAAACGAGCAGTACTTC.

The chain joins TRBV15 to TRBJ2-7; the match to TRBD1 covers 8 bases. Losses at the gene ends were 1 base for V and 2 bases for J; bases not matched to a gene: 4. Germline assignment: CDR1 LNHNV and CDR2 YYDKDF (reference sequence). This CDR3 has 15 residues. The CDR3 DNA reads TGTGCCACCAGCAGAGCCAGGGGGCCTGCCTACGAGCAGTACTTC. It codes for CATSRARGPAYEQYF.

As for this clone: A read error may account for a junction end that differs from germline. J is TRBJ2-5 and V is TRBV7-2; possible D gene TRBD2, 5 bases. Germline CDR1 is SGHTA and CDR2 is FQGNSA. This CDR3 contains 15 residues. The CDR3, as DNA: TGTGCCAGCAGCTTAGCGAGGGCAGTCCAAGAGGCCCAGTACTTC. This codes for CASSLARAVQEAQYF.

The V call is TRBV19, the J call TRBJ2-5; TRBD2 agrees at 8 bases. Per the germline V gene, CDR1 is LNHDA and CDR2 is SQIVND (reference sequence). Trimming removed 3 bases from V and 2 bases from J; junction bases left unmatched: 8. This CDR3 region has 16 residues. In DNA, the CDR3 is TGTGCCAGTAGTATCGGCAGCGGGGGCCGACAAGAGACCCAGTACTTC. It is translated as CASSIGSGGRQETQYF.

CDR3 DNA sequence: TGTGCCAGCAGTTTATCTCAGGGTTCCTACGAGCAGTACTTC. Protein: CASSLSQGSYEQYF. The rearrangement links TRBV28 to TRBJ2-7, with D perhaps TRBD1 (5 bases). The CDR3 loop spans 14 amino acids. Germline V lookup: CDR1 MDHEN, CDR2 SYDVKM. Trimming removed 1 base from V and 1 base from J, with 8 bases in between.

V is TRBV5-4 and J is TRBJ1-2; no definite D call. The germline V gene has CDR1 SGHNT and CDR2 YYREEE (reference sequence). V gave up 2 bases and J gave up 7 bases, with 12 bases separating them. CDR3 length equals 13 residues. The CDR3 loop reads CASSLVGVAGYTF. CDR3 in DNA: TGTGCCAGCAGCTTAGTCGGGGTGGCTGGCTACACCTTC.

The count of this clone is one. The chain employs TRBV18 and TRBJ1-1; perhaps TRBD1 as D (5 bases). V lost 1 base and J lost 1, with 16 bases in between. CDR3 length equals 17 residues. Germline-derived CDR1 and CDR2 are KGHSH and LQKENI. CDR3 residues: CASSPRDSYRPNTEAFF. The CDR3, as DNA: TGTGCCAGCTCACCACGGGACTCCTATCGCCCGAACACTGAAGCTTTCTTT.

This clone came up many times. In the same sample, other DNA sequences code for this CDR3. This rearrangement joins TRBV27 to TRBJ2-3, with a tentative D call TRBD2 (5 bases). The CDR3 is 14 residues long. In germline, CDR1 is MNHEY, CDR2 SMNVEV (reference sequence). Trimming left V 2 bases short and J 4 bases short, with 10 bases between. DNA of the CDR3: TGTGCCAGCAGTTTAGGGCTAGCCTCAGATACGCAGTATTTT. Its protein is CASSLGLASDTQYF.

The V and J genes are TRBV9 and TRBJ2-2; 15 nucleotides line up with TRBD2. The CDR3 is 17 amino acids. Per the germline V gene, CDR1 is SGDLS and CDR2 is YYNGEE. Losses at the gene ends were 3 bases for V and 4 bases for J; bases not matched to a gene: 4. The CDR3 protein is CASSGTSGRVGTGELFF. CDR3 nucleotides: TGTGCCAGCAGCGGGACTAGCGGGAGGGTTGGCACCGGGGAGCTGTTTTTT.

The V and J genes are TRBV2 and TRBJ2-5; TRBD1 aligns across 7 bases. Germline CDR1 SNHLY, CDR2 FYNNEI. This CDR3 is 15 amino acids long. Trimming cost V 0 bases and J 5 bases; bases outside gene matches: 6. The CDR3 here is CASSEATGAWETQYF. The CDR3 region has the DNA TGTGCCAGCAGTGAAGCAACAGGGGCGTGGGAGACCCAGTACTTC. Looking up the rest from reference TRBV2 and TRBJ2-5 gives the full variable domain: EPEVTQTPSHQVTQMGQEVILRCVPISNHLYFYWYRQILGQKVEFLVSFYNNEISEKSEIFDDQFSVERPDGSNFTLKIRSTKLEDSAMYFCASSEATGAWETQYFGPGTRLLVL.

The chain recombines TRBV30 with TRBJ2-3, with 7 nucleotides matching TRBD1. CDR3 length: 12 residues. Losses at the gene ends were 8 bases for V and 2 bases for J; bases not matched to a gene: 4. CDR1 is GTSNPN and CDR2 is SVGIG in the germline V gene (reference sequence). The CDR3 loop reads CAGTDPTDTQYF. The DNA of the CDR3 is TGTGCCGGGACAGATCCCACAGATACGCAGTATTTT.

This sequence joins TRBV7-2 and TRBJ2-2; TRBD2 aligns across 7 bases. The germline V gene encodes CDR1 SGHTA and CDR2 FQGNSA. This CDR3 contains 16 residues. The junction had 11 bases not matched to a gene; V was cut back by 5 bases and J by 5 bases. This chain's CDR3 is CASSPAGGRVTGELFF. The CDR3 DNA sequence: TGTGCCAGCAGCCCAGCAGGAGGGAGGGTTACCGGGGAGCTGTTTTTT.

V and J are TRBV5-1 and TRBJ2-1, with D tentatively TRBD1 (5 bases). There are 17 residues in the CDR3. Germline CDR1 is SGHRS and CDR2 is YFSETQ. V dropped 0 bases and J dropped 4 bases, with 17 bases sitting between them. CDR3 amino acids: CASSLGMTAYSYNEQFF. The CDR3 region has the DNA TGCGCCAGCAGCTTGGGGATGACAGCCTATTCTTACAATGAGCAGTTCTTC.

This clone was seen only once. This rearrangement joins TRBV28 to TRBJ1-1; D uncertain. Germline V gene lookup returns CDR1 MDHEN and CDR2 SYDVKM. The V end lost 10 bases, the J end lost 0 bases, and 12 bases lay between the germline ends. The CDR3 is 13 amino acids. CDR3 bases: TGTGCCACCGAGAGAGAGCTGAACACTGAAGCTTTCTTT. It encodes CATERELNTEAFF.

This chain connects TRBV19 to TRBJ2-7; 9 bases match TRBD2. The germline CDR1 and CDR2 sequences are LNHDA and SQIVND (reference sequence). With V trimmed by 7 bases and J by 2 bases, 9 bases remained unmatched. This CDR3 spans 15 amino acids. Here the CDR3 reads CASNSEAGGTYEQYF. For the CDR3, the DNA is TGTGCCAGTAATTCTGAAGCGGGAGGAACCTACGAGCAGTACTTC.

The chain employs TRBV6-6 and TRBJ2-7, with D hard to call. Germline V gene sequence: CDR1 MNHNY, CDR2 SVGAGI (reference sequence). The CDR3 has 11 residues. The V and J ends lost 6 bases and 5 bases respectively, with 8 bases between them. The CDR3: CASSQLHEQYF. Here the CDR3 DNA reads TGTGCCAGCAGCCAACTCCACGAGCAGTACTTC.

This clone has just a few counts. The chain employs TRBV27 and TRBJ2-1, with 9 bases aligning to TRBD2. CDR1 and CDR2 from the germline V gene are MNHEY and SMNVEV (reference sequence). This CDR3 has 18 residues. V was clipped by 5 bases and J by 4 bases; unmatched bases: 15. The CDR3 reads CASSGDGSVLAGYNEQFF. In nucleotides, the CDR3 is TGTGCCAGCAGTGGGGACGGGAGTGTGCTAGCGGGGTACAATGAGCAGTTCTTC.